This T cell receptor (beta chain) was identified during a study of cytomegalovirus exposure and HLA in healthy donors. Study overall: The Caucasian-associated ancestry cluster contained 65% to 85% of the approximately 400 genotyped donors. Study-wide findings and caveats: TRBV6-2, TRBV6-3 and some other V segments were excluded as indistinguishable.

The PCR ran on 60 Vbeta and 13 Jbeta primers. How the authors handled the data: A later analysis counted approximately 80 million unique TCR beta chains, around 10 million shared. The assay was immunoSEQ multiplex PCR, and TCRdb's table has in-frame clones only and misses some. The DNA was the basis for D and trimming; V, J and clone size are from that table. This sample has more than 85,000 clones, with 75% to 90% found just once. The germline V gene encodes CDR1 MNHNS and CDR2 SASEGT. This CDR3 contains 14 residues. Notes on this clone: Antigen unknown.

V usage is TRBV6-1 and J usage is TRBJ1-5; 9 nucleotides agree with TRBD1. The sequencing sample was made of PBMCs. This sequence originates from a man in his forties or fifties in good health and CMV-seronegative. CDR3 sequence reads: CAIEGQGTNQPQHF. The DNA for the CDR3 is TGTGCAATCGAGGGACAGGGCACCAATCAGCCCCAGCATTTT.